This T cell receptor (beta chain) is drawn from a study of T cell responses to AZD1222 COVID-19 vaccine. General study results and limits: The study found Spike-specific TCR breadth and depth rose after two AZD1222 doses.

For this clone: What it recognizes is unknown.

Germline-derived CDR1 and CDR2 are SGDLS and YYNGEE. V lost 0 bases and J lost 3, with 13 bases in between. There are 16 residues in the CDR3. Profiled with immunoSEQ multiplex PCR; TCRdb holds only in-frame clones, not every one. The sample includes some 92,000 clones, approximately 87% of them seen just once. This clonotype was obtained from an adult in good health. The chain is built from TRBV9 and TRBJ2-1, with D possibly TRBD1 on 5 matching bases. Specimen: peripheral blood, collected on day 0 of AZD1222 vaccination. The CDR3 spells CASSVELGAYYNEQFF. CDR3 DNA: TGTGCCAGCAGCGTAGAATTAGGGGCCTACTACAATGAGCAGTTCTTC.